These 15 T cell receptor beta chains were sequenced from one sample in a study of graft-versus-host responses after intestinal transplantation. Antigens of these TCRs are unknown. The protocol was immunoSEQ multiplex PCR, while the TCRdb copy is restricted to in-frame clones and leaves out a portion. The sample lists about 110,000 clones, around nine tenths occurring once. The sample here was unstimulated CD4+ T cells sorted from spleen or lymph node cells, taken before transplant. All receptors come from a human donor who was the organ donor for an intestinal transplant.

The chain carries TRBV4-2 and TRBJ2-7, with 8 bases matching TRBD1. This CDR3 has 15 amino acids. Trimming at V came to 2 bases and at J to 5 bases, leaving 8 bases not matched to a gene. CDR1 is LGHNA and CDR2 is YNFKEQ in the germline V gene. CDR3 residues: CASSQLRGRKNEQYF. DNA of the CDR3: TGTGCCAGCAGCCAACTCAGGGGGCGCAAAAACGAGCAGTACTTC.

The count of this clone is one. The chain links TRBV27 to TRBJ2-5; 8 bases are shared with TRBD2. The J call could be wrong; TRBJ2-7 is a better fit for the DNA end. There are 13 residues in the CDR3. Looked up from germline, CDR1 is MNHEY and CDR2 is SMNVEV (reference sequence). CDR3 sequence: CASSGTRTYEQYF. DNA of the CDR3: TGTGCCAGCAGTGGGACTAGGACGTACGAGCAGTACTTC.

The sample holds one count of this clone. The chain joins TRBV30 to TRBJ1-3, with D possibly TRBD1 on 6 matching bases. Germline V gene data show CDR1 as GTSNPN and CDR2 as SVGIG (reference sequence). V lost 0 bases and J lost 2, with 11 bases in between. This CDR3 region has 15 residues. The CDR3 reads CAWSVLGGTGNTIYF. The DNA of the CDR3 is TGTGCCTGGAGTGTACTAGGGGGTACTGGAAACACCATATATTTT.

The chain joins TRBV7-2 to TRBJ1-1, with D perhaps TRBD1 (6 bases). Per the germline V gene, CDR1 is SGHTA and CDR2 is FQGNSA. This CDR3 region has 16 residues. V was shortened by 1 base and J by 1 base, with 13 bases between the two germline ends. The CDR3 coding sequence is TGTGCCAGCAGCTTAGGGAGGGGGTACGGGAACACTGAAGCTTTCTTT. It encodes CASSLGRGYGNTEAFF. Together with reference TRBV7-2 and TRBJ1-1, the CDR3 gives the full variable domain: GAGVSQSPSNKVTEKGKDVELRCDPISGHTALYWYRQSLGQGLEFLIYFQGNSAPDKSGLPSDRFSAERTGGSVSTLTIQRTQQEDSAVYLCASSLGRGYGNTEAFFGQGTRLTVV.

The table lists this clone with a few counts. The CDR3: CASSYSGRANEQFF. In DNA, the CDR3 is TGTGCCAGCAGTTACAGCGGGAGGGCCAATGAGCAGTTCTTC. The rearrangement uses TRBV6-6 and TRBJ2-1; 10 bases line up with TRBD2. Germline CDR1 reads MNHNY; CDR2 reads SVGAGI (reference sequence). This CDR3 is 14 amino acids long. Germline trimming cut 2 bases from V and 6 bases from J; bases unmatched to any gene: 1.

This CDR3 reads CASRETGGTDTQYF. The CDR3 DNA sequence: TGTGCCAGCAGGGAGACAGGGGGCACAGATACGCAGTATTTT. This chain links TRBV6-1 with TRBJ2-3; 8 bases agree with TRBD1. The V segment lost 6 bases and the J segment 1 base; nucleotides outside the gene matches: 3. Germline lookup yields CDR1 MNHNS and CDR2 SASEGT. The CDR3 contains 14 residues.

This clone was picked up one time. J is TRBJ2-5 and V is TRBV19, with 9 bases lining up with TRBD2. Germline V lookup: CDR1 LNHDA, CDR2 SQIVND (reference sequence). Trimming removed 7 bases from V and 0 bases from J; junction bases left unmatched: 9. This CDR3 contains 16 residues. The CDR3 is CASTPPTSGYQETQYF. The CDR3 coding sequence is TGTGCCAGTACCCCCCCCACTAGCGGGTACCAAGAGACCCAGTACTTC.

The CDR3 DNA sequence: TGTGCCAGCAGTAGGGGACAGGACCCCGGGGAGCTGTTTTTT. It codes for CASSRGQDPGELFF. The genes are TRBV6-1 and TRBJ2-2; 8 bases map to TRBD1. CDR1 is MNHNS and CDR2 is SASEGT in the germline V gene. This CDR3 is 14 amino acids long. V gave up 5 bases and J gave up 6 bases; unmatched junction bases: 5.

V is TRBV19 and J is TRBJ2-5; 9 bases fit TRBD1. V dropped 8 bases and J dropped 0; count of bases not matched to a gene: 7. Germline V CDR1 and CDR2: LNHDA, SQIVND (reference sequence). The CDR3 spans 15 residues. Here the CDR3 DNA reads TGTGCCAGTGGACAGGGGCGAAGCCACCAAGAGACCCAGTACTTC. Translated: CASGQGRSHQETQYF.

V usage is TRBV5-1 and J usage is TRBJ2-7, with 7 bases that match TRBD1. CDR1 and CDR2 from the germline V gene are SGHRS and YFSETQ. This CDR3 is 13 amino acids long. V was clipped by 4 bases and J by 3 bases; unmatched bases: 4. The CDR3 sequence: CASSATGVYEQYF. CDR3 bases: TGCGCCAGCAGCGCCACAGGGGTCTACGAGCAGTACTTC.

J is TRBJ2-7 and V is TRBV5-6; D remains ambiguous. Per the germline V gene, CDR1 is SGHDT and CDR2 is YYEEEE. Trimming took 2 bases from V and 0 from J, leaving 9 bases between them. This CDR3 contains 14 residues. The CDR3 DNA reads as TGTGCCAGCAGCTTTGCTGGCAGCTCCTACGAGCAGTACTTC. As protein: CASSFAGSSYEQYF.

CDR3 DNA sequence: TGTGCCAGCAGTCGGACTAGTTGGGGGCCAGAGACCCAGTACTTC. This gives the protein CASSRTSWGPETQYF. The V gene is TRBV28, the J gene TRBJ2-5; a possible D gene is TRBD2 (7 bases). Trimming took off 5 bases at V and 4 bases at J, with 17 bases between the two ends. CDR1 and CDR2 (germline): MDHEN, SYDVKM. This CDR3 has 15 residues. The variable domain in full, completed from reference TRBV28 and TRBJ2-5, reads DVKVTQSSRYLVKRTGEKVFLECVQDMDHENMFWYRQDPGLGLRLIYFSYDVKMKEKGDIPEGYSVSREKKERFSLILESASTNQTSMYLCASSRTSWGPETQYFGPGTRLLVL.

The CDR3 nucleotides read TGTGCCAGCAGCTTTGTGCGGGAGGCTGAGCAGTTCTTC. It yields the protein CASSFVREAEQFF. V is TRBV7-3 and J is TRBJ2-1; TRBD2 aligns across 8 bases. The V segment lost 3 bases and the J segment 9 bases; nucleotides outside the gene matches: 4. Germline V gene sequence: CDR1 SGHTA, CDR2 FQGTGA. The CDR3 covers 13 residues.

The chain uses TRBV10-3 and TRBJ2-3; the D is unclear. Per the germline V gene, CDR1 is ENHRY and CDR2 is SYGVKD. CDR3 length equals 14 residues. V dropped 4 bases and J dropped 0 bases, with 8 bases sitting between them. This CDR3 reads CAISGGSSTDTQYF. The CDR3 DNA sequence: TGTGCCATCAGTGGGGGATCAAGCACAGATACGCAGTATTTT.

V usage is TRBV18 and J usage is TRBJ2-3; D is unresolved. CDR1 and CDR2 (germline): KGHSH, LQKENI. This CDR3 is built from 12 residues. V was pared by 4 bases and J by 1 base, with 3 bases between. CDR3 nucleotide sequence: TGTGCCAGCTCACTAGGCACAGATACGCAGTATTTT. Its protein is CASSLGTDTQYF.